This T cell receptor (beta chain) was retrieved from a study of blood T cell repertoires in COVID-19. Per germline, CDR1 SGHNT and CDR2 YYREEE (reference sequence). Trimming pared 4 bases from V and 4 bases from J, leaving 14 bases between. The CDR3 has 14 amino acids. In the authors' methods: Amplifying reference gene primers gave estimates of nucleated cell counts. The table came from immunoSEQ multiplex PCR; TCRdb's copy has only in-frame clones and leaves some out. That table furnishes V, J and clone size, whereas the DNA furnished D and trimming. Of about 77,000 clones in the sample, approximately 79% were seen once.

This receptor was identified in a man aged 65 to 79 with active or convalescent COVID-19. The material sequenced was peripheral blood. The chain has TRBV5-4 and TRBJ1-2; D perhaps matches TRBD1 (6 bases). CDR3 bases: TGTGCCAGCAGCGGAAGGGCCAGGGGCTATGGCTACACCTTC. Its translation is CASSGRARGYGYTF.